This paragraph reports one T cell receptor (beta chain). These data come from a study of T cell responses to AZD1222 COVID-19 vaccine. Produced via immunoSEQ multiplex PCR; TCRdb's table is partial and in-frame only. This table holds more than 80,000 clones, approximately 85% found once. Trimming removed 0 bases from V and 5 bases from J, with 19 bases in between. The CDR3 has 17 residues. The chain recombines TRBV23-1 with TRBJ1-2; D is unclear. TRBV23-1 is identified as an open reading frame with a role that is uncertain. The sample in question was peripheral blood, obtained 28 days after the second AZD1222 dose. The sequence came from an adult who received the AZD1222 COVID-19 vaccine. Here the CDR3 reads CASSQSRVGTREYGYTF. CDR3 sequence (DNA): TGCGCCAGCAGTCAATCTCGGGTCGGCACAAGAGAGTATGGCTACACCTTC.